The 9 T cell receptor beta chains presented below share a single source sample, sequenced in a study of tumor-infiltrating lymphocytes in primary liver carcinoma. Blood RNA was derived from unsorted whole blood, and germline DNA was extracted too. TCR beta cDNA was prepared out of approximately 500 ng total RNA by means of a constant-region primer. Construction of TCR beta libraries relied on three successive nested multiplex PCR rounds employing slightly modified ARM-PCR. TRBV1-TRBV30 forward primers paired with a C-beta reverse primer were used in the first two PCR rounds, which ran roughly 9 cycles each. TCRdb ran MiXCR on the multiplex PCR reads and lists one entry per CDR3 protein. This table has around 330,000 distinct CDR3 sequences, roughly two thirds appearing once. Sequencing was performed on peripheral blood. Receptor source: a man aged 40-50 years with primary liver carcinoma and hepatitis B virus infection.

With respect to this clonotype: An end of the junction differs from the germline gene, which may be a read error. The rearrangement links TRBV15 to TRBJ1-1; D remains unclear. The CDR3 has 14 amino acids. From germline, CDR1 is LNHNV and CDR2 YYDKDF (reference sequence). The CDR3: CATSRDRAGTEAFF. The CDR3 coding sequence is TGCGCCACCAGCAGAGATCGTGCGGGGACTGAAGCTTTCTTT. The whole variable domain, filled in from reference TRBV15 and TRBJ1-1, reads DAMVIQNPRYQVTQFGKPVTLSCSQTLNHNVMYWYQQKSSQAPKLLFHYYDKDFNNEADTPDNFQSRRPNTSFCFLDIRSPGLGDTAMYLCATSRDRAGTEAFFGQGTRLTVV.

This clonotype was seen a single time. Since a much larger clone is just one base distant, this may be a read error. This sequence joins TRBV12-3 or TRBV12-4 and TRBJ1-1, with D perhaps matching TRBD1 (5 bases). This CDR3 comprises 13 residues. Trimming pared 8 bases from V and 3 bases from J, leaving 13 bases between. The CDR3 bases are TGTGCCAGCCGGTCGGGGCGATACACTGAAGCTTTCTTT. This codes for CASRSGRYTEAFF.

For this clonotype: A junction boundary mismatches the germline segment, possibly from a read error. V usage is TRBV28 and J usage is TRBJ1-6; D is undetermined. CDR1 is MDHEN and CDR2 is SYDVKM in the germline V gene. CDR3 length: 14 residues. The CDR3: CARSFTGVNSPLHF. The CDR3 bases are TGTGCCAGGAGTTTTACTGGGGTGAATTCACCCCTCCACTTT.

This clonotype appeared a few times. J is TRBJ2-7 and V is TRBV10-1, with unresolved D. This CDR3 is built from 11 residues. Trimming stripped 6 bases from V and 3 bases from J, with 6 bases between. Germline values: CDR1 WNHNN, CDR2 SYGVQD (reference sequence). CDR3 amino acids: CASSDLYEQYF. In DNA, the CDR3 is TGCGCCAGCAGCGACCTCTACGAGCAGTACTTC.

With respect to this clonotype: One base away lies a much larger clone, so this may be a sequencing read error. This chain connects TRBV12-3 or TRBV12-4 to TRBJ2-2; tentative D call: TRBD1 (5 bases). The CDR3 consists of 14 residues. The CDR3 sequence: CASSLPQVTEELFF. The DNA for the CDR3 is TGTGCCAGCAGTTTGCCACAGGTCACCGAGGAGCTGTTTTTT.

A note on this clonotype: A much larger clone differs from this one at a single base, so this may be a read error. V and J are TRBV6-2 or TRBV6-3 and TRBJ2-1; D remains ambiguous. CDR3 length equals 15 residues. The germline V gene encodes CDR1 MNHEY and CDR2 SVGEGT. The CDR3, as DNA: TGTGCCAGCTCTTCCGGCGGTTGGTCCTACGATGAGCAGTTCTTC. Its protein product is CASSSGGWSYDEQFF.

In the case of this clonotype: A much larger clone differs by one base, so this may be a read error. V gene TRBV12-3 or TRBV12-4 combines with J gene TRBJ2-7, with a possible D match to TRBD1 (5 bases). This CDR3 comprises 13 residues. The CDR3 reads CASSQSRGYGQYF. DNA for the CDR3: TGTGCCAGCAGTCAGTCAAGGGGATACGGGCAGTACTTC.

Here the CDR3 reads CSVWDSLAKNIQYF. DNA for the CDR3: TGCAGCGTCTGGGACTCCCTAGCCAAAAACATTCAGTACTTC. This sequence joins TRBV29-1 and TRBJ2-4, with D possibly TRBD2 on 6 matching bases. From germline, CDR1 is SQVTM and CDR2 ANQGSEA. Trimming removed 6 bases at V and 0 bases at J, with 12 bases between. This CDR3 contains 14 residues.

The chain employs TRBV6-6 and TRBJ1-3; D unresolved. In germline, CDR1 is MNHNY, CDR2 SVGAGI (reference sequence). CDR3 length: 14 amino acids. Trimming shortened V by 6 bases and J by 3 bases, and 12 bases separated the two germline ends. CDR3 in amino acids: CASSHRRDGNTIYF. CDR3 nucleotides: TGTGCCAGCAGCCACCGAAGGGATGGAAACACCATATATTTT.